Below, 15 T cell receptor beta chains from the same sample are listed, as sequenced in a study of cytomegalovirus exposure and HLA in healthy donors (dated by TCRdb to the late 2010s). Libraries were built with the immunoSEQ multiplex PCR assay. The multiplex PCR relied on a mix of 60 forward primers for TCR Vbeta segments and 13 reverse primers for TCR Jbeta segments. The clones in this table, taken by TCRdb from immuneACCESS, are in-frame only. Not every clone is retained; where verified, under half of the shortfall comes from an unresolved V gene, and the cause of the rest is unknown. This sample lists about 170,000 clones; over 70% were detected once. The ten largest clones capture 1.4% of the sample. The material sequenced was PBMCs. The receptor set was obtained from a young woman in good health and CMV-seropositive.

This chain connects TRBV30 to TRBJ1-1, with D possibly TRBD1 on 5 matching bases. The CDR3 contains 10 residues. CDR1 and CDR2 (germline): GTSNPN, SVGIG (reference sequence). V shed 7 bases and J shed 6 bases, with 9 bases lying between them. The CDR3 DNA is TGTGCCTCAGGACAACCTGAAGCTTTCTTT. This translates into CASGQPEAFF. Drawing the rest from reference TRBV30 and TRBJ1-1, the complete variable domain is SQTIHQWPATLVQPVGSPLSLECTVEGTSNPNLYWYRQAAGRGLQLLFYSVGIGQISSEVPQNLSASRPQDRQFILSSKKLLLSDSGFYLCASGQPEAFFGQGTRLTVV.

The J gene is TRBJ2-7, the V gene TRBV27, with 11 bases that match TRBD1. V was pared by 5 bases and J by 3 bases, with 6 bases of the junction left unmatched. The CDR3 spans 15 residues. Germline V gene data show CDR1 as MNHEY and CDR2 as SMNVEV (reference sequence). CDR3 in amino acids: CASSSRDRGGYEQYF. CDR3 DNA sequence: TGTGCCAGCAGTAGCCGGGACAGGGGGGGCTACGAGCAGTACTTC.

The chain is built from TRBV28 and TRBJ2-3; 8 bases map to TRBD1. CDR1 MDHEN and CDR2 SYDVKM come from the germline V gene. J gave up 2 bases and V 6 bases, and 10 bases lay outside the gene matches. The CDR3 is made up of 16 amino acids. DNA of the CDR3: TGTGCCAGCAGGAAGGCCCGGACAGGGATCACAGATACGCAGTATTTT. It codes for CASRKARTGITDTQYF.

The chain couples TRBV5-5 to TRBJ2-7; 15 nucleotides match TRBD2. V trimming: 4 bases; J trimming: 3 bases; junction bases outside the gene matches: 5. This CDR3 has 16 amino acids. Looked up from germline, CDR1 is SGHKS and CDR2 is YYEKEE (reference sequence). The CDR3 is CASSAGLAGGYYEQYF. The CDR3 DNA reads TGTGCCAGCAGCGCGGGACTAGCGGGAGGATACTACGAGCAGTACTTC.

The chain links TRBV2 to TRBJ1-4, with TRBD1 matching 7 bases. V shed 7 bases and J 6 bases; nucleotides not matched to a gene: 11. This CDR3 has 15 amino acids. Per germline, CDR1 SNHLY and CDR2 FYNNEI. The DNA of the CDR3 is TGTGCCAGCAACCAGAGGGGGCCCCTTGATGAAAAACTGTTTTTT. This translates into CASNQRGPLDEKLFF.

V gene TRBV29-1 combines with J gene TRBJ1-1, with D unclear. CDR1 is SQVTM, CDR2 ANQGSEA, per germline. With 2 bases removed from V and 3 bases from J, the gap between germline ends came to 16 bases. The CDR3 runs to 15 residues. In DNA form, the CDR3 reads TGCAGCGTTGAAAGGCGGGCAGGTGACGACACTGAAGCTTTCTTT. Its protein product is CSVERRAGDDTEAFF.

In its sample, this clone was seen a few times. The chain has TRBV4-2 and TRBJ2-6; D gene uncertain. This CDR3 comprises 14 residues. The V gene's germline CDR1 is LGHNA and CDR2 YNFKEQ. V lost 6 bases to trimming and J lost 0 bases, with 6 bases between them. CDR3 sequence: CASRQSSGANVLTF. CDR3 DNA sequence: TGTGCCAGCAGACAGAGCTCTGGGGCCAACGTCCTGACTTTC.

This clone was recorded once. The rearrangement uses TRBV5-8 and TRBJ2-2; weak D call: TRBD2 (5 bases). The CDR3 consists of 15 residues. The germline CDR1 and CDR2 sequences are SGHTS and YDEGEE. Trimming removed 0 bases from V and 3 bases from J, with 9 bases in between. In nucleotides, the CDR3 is TGTGCCAGCAGCTTGGGGCCGGGGTACACCGGGGAGCTGTTTTTT. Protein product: CASSLGPGYTGELFF.

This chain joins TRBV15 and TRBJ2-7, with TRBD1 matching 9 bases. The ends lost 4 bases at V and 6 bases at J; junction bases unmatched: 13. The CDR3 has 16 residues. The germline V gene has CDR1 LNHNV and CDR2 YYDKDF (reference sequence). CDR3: CATSTSLGTGSGEQYF. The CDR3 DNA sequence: TGTGCCACCAGCACAAGTCTAGGGACAGGGTCCGGCGAGCAGTACTTC.

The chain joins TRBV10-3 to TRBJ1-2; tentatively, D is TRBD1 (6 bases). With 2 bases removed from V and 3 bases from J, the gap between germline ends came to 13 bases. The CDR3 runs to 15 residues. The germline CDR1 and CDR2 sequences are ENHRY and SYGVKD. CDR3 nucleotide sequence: TGTGCCATCAGTGAGGGGACAAAGAATTACTATGGCTACACCTTC. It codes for CAISEGTKNYYGYTF.

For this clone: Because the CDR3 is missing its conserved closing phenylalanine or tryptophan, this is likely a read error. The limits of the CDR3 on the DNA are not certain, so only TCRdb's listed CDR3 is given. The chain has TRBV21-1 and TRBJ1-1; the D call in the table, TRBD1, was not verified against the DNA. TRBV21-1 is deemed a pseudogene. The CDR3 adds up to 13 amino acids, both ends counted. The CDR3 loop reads CASSKVGTGFGIE.

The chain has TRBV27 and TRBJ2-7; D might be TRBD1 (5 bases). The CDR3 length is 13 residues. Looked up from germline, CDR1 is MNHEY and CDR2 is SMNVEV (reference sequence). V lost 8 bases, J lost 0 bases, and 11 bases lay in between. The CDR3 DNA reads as TGTGCCAGCGGGGCAGGGTCCTCCTACGAGCAGTACTTC. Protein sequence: CASGAGSSYEQYF.

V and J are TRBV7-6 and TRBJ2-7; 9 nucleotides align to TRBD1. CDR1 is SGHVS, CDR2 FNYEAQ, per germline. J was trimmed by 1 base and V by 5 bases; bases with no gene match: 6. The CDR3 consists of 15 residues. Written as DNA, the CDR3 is TGTGCCAGCAGCCCCGGACAGGGGATATCCTACGAGCAGTACTTC. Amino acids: CASSPGQGISYEQYF.

For the CDR3, the DNA is TGTGCCAGCAGCTTGCAGGTCAATCAGCCCCAGCATTTT. Translated: CASSLQVNQPQHF. The chain joins TRBV5-8 to TRBJ1-5; D not certain. The length of the CDR3 is 13 residues. Germline V CDR1 and CDR2: SGHTS, YDEGEE. Trimming removed 1 base from V and 3 bases from J, with 5 bases in between.

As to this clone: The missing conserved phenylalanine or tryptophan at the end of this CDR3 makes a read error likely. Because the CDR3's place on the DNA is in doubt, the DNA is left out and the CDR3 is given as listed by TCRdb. CDR3 residues: CASTRPSG. The V gene is TRBV6-4, the J gene TRBJ2-7; the D call TRBD2 from the table was never checked on the DNA. Germline CDR1 is MRHNA and CDR2 is SNTAGT. The CDR3 region is 8 residues in length, termini included.